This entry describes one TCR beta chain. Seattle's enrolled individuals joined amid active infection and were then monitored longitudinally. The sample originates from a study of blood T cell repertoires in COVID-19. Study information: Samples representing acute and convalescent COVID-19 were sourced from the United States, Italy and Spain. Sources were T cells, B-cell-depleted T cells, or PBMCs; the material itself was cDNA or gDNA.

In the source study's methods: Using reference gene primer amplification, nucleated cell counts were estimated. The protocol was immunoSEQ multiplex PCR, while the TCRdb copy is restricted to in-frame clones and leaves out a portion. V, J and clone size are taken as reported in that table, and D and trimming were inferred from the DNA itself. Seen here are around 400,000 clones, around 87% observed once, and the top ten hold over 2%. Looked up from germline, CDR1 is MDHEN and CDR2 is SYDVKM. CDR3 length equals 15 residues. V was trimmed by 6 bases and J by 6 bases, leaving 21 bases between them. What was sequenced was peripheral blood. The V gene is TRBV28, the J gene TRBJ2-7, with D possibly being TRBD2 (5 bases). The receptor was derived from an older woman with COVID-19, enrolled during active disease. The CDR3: CASSRPPGNEGEQYF. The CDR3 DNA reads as TGTGCCAGCAGCCGTCCCCCGGGAAACGAGGGCGAGCAGTACTTC.